Listed below are T cell receptor beta chains from one sample, sequenced in a study of cytomegalovirus exposure and HLA in healthy donors. The assay was immunoSEQ multiplex PCR, and TCRdb's table has in-frame clones only and misses some. The data contain about 140,000 clones, 70% to 80% of them singletons. Source material: PBMCs. The origin of the receptors is a woman in her forties or fifties in good health and CMV-seronegative. Both conserved end residues are part of each CDR3. The D gene is left open where the match is weak. Size is stated for part of the rows, as once, few or many counts, or as a class when the clone is expanded.

abundance,d_gene,j_gene,v_gene,CDR3aa,CDR3nt
-,TRBD1,TRBJ2-7,TRBV23-1,CASSQSGQGVGYEQYF,TGCGCCAGCAGTCAATCGGGCCAGGGGGTGGGTTACGAGCAGTACTTC
-,TRBD1,TRBJ2-5,TRBV19,CASSMGAGGKETQYF,TGTGCCAGTAGTATGGGGGCAGGGGGCAAAGAGACCCAGTACTTC
few,TRBD1,TRBJ2-1,TRBV14,CASSLRTGGNNEQFF,TGTGCCAGCAGCCTTCGGACAGGGGGTAACAATGAGCAGTTCTTC
few,TRBD2,TRBJ2-3,TRBV4-3,CASSYQGGGGADTQYF,TGCGCCAGCAGCTACCAGGGGGGCGGGGGGGCAGATACGCAGTATTTT
once,-,TRBJ2-7,TRBV11-2,CASSLEVARYEQYF,TGTGCCAGCAGCTTAGAGGTAGCAAGGTACGAGCAGTACTTC
-,TRBD1,TRBJ1-5,TRBV10-3,CAISGQGVGNQPQHF,TGTGCCATCAGCGGACAGGGGGTAGGGAATCAGCCCCAGCATTTT
once,-,TRBJ1-2,TRBV20-1,CSLRGNYGYTF,TGCAGTCTCCGGGGTAACTATGGCTACACCTTC
-,TRBD1,TRBJ2-2,TRBV23-1,CASSPGQGNTGELFF,TGCGCCAGCAGTCCGGGACAGGGGAACACCGGGGAGCTGTTTTTT
-,-,TRBJ1-1,TRBV7-7,CASSLDLYTEAFF,TGTGCTAGCAGCTTAGATCTATACACTGAAGCTTTCTTT
few,TRBD1,TRBJ1-5,TRBV28,CASRETGTGDQPQHF,TGTGCCAGCAGAGAGACAGGGACGGGAGATCAGCCCCAGCATTTT
-,-,TRBJ1-6,TRBV6-5,CASRIGGSYNSPLHF,TGTGCCAGCAGGATAGGGGGATCCTATAATTCACCCCTCCACTTT
-,TRBD1,TRBJ1-2,TRBV7-9,CASSFTGTGAMGVYGYTF,TGTGCCAGCAGCTTCACCGGGACAGGGGCAATGGGGGTCTATGGCTACACCTTC
-,-,TRBJ1-2,TRBV19,CASGLGGYTF,TGTGCCAGTGGGCTCGGTGGCTACACCTTC
-,TRBD1,TRBJ1-5,TRBV7-9,CASSRTGFGNQPQHF,TGTGCCAGCAGCCGGACAGGGTTTGGCAATCAGCCCCAGCATTTT
-,TRBD1,TRBJ1-1,TRBV10-3,CATGQGAGTEAFF,TGTGCCACCGGACAGGGGGCCGGGACTGAAGCTTTCTTT
-,TRBD1,TRBJ1-5,TRBV30,CAWNPSRDRLHSNQPQHF,TGTGCCTGGAATCCTTCCCGGGACAGGTTACATAGCAATCAGCCCCAGCATTTT
once,-,TRBJ2-2,TRBV2,CASSQGQSPGELFF,TGTGCCAGCAGTCAAGGACAATCTCCGGGGGAGCTGTTTTTT
-,TRBD2,TRBJ2-3,TRBV9,CASSVSRGGSTDTQYF,TGTGCCAGCAGCGTCTCGCGGGGGGGCTCTACAGATACGCAGTATTTT
few,TRBD1,TRBJ2-2,TRBV5-1,CASSSYRGGTGELFF,TGCGCCAGCAGCTCGTACAGGGGTGGCACCGGGGAGCTGTTTTTT
-,TRBD2,TRBJ2-3,TRBV4-1,CASRPKDAGGHTQYF,TGCGCCAGCAGACCGAAAGACGCGGGGGGGCATACGCAGTATTTT
-,-,TRBJ1-3,TRBV27,CASSLAGAGNTIYF,TGTGCCAGCAGTTTGGCAGGGGCCGGAAACACCATATATTTT
few,TRBD1,TRBJ2-7,TRBV7-8,CASSYSGQGYYEQYF,TGTGCCAGCAGCTACTCTGGACAGGGGTACTACGAGCAGTACTTC